This T cell receptor beta chain originates from a study of sequential checkpoint blockade in melanoma. Study summary: First-line arms were nivolumab then ipilimumab, or the reverse, randomized 1:1. Maintenance nivolumab came after either treatment sequence.

Generated by immunoSEQ multiplex PCR, the TCRdb table keeps only in-frame clones and is missing some. The sample has some 14,000 clones; over 50% are singletons. Indicated treatment: randomized to nivolumab then ipilimumab (arm A) or the reverse (arm B). No patient had prior DNA-damaging chemotherapy. PBMC sorting kept live CD3+CD8+ cells without CD19 or CD56. Trimming took 6 bases from V and 5 from J; bases not matched to a gene: 4. This CDR3 contains 13 residues. From germline, CDR1 is MNHEY and CDR2 SVGAGI. The receptor was derived from a human donor with melanoma. The J gene is TRBJ1-5, the V gene TRBV6-5; 7 bases map to TRBD1. The input for sequencing was CD8+ T cells sorted from blood (inferred from file names), taken from a patient given nivolumab and ipilimumab in sequence. This CDR3 is CASRQGFDQPQHF. The DNA of the CDR3 is TGTGCCAGCAGACAGGGGTTCGATCAGCCCCAGCATTTT.